This TCR beta chain was captured in a study of T cell responses to AZD1222 COVID-19 vaccine. The CDR3 extends over 15 amino acids. Germline V gene sequence: CDR1 MDHEN, CDR2 SYDVKM. The V gene end was trimmed by 6 bases and the J gene end by 2 bases; junction bases not matched to a gene: 9. Sequencing was performed with immunoSEQ multiplex PCR; in TCRdb, only in-frame clones are kept and a portion is missing. The sample holds about 110,000 clones, roughly nine tenths seen once. This clone was observed a handful of times. Antigen specificity is unknown. Broader study findings: At study baseline, merely several AZD1222 recipients were seropositive.

The sequences come from peripheral blood, collected on day 0 of MenACWY control vaccination. This receptor was obtained from an adult in good health. This chain connects TRBV28 to TRBJ2-7, with TRBD1 identical over 8 bases. The CDR3 is CASRYRQGSTYEQYF. CDR3 DNA: TGTGCCAGCAGGTATCGACAGGGGTCCACCTACGAGCAGTACTTC.